Each of the 10 T cell receptor beta chains below was sequenced from the same sample in a study of blood T cell repertoires in COVID-19. Sequencing was performed with immunoSEQ multiplex PCR; in TCRdb, only in-frame clones are kept and a portion is missing. Of roughly 440,000 clones in the sample, roughly 88% were seen once. What was sequenced was peripheral blood. These receptor sequences come from a woman aged 50 to 60 with COVID-19, enrolled during active disease.

V usage is TRBV28 and J usage is TRBJ2-1, with TRBD1 matching 7 bases. The V gene's germline CDR1 is MDHEN and CDR2 SYDVKM. V lost 3 bases, J lost 8 bases, and 7 bases stayed unmatched. The CDR3 covers 14 residues. Here the CDR3 reads CASSLTGNFHEQFF. In nucleotides, the CDR3 is TGTGCCAGCAGTTTGACAGGGAATTTCCATGAGCAGTTCTTC.

The chain uses TRBV19 and TRBJ2-7; possible D gene TRBD1, 8 bases. CDR3 length equals 15 residues. CDR1 and CDR2 (germline): LNHDA, SQIVND (reference sequence). V lost 1 base and J 2 bases, leaving 12 bases between the germline ends. CDR3 nucleotides: TGTGCCAGTAGTATAGGAGCGGGACAGGCCTACGAGCAGTACTTC. Its translation: CASSIGAGQAYEQYF.

The chain links TRBV12-3 or TRBV12-4 to TRBJ1-2; the match to TRBD1 covers 7 bases. CDR3 size: 13 residues. Losses at the gene ends were 6 bases for V and 6 bases for J; bases not matched to a gene: 7. The CDR3 here is CASSDRAGDGYTF. The CDR3 DNA reads TGTGCCAGCAGCGACAGGGCAGGTGATGGCTACACCTTC.

The chain is built from TRBV14 and TRBJ1-2, with 7 positions matching TRBD1. The CDR3 extends over 13 amino acids. Germline assignment: CDR1 SGHDN and CDR2 FVKESK. Trimming cost V 4 bases and J 4 bases; bases outside gene matches: 3. CDR3 bases: TGTGCCAGCAGCCGACAGGGCATCTATGGCTACACCTTC. The encoded protein is CASSRQGIYGYTF.

This clone has just one count. The chain employs TRBV2 and TRBJ1-5; tentative D call: TRBD1 (6 bases). CDR3 size: 15 residues. CDR1 and CDR2 (germline): SNHLY, FYNNEI. Between the trimmed V and J ends, which lost 6 bases and 0 bases, there was a span of 12 bases. CDR3 DNA: TGTGCCAGCAGGTTGCAGGGGACTAGCAATCAGCCCCAGCATTTT. Translated: CASRLQGTSNQPQHF.

The chain combines TRBV28 with TRBJ1-2; D is undetermined. The ends were cut back, 5 bases at V and 4 bases at J, with 11 bases in the middle. Germline V CDR1 and CDR2: MDHEN, SYDVKM. This CDR3 is 13 amino acids long. The CDR3, as DNA: TGTGCCAGCAGTCCCCCGGAGGCCTATGGCTACACCTTC. Its translation: CASSPPEAYGYTF.

The V call is TRBV19, the J call TRBJ1-2; tentatively, D is TRBD1 (5 bases). This CDR3 is 14 amino acids long. The ends were cut back, 7 bases at V and 3 bases at J, with 15 bases in the middle. CDR1 is LNHDA, CDR2 SQIVND, per germline (reference sequence). Written as DNA, the CDR3 is TGTGCCAGTATAGGGACTGGGCAGGACTATGGCTACACCTTC. This gives the protein CASIGTGQDYGYTF.

The chain couples TRBV27 to TRBJ1-2; 7 bases are shared with TRBD1. Germline V gene sequence: CDR1 MNHEY, CDR2 SMNVEV (reference sequence). This CDR3 contains 15 residues. V shed 2 bases and J 2 bases; nucleotides not matched to a gene: 5. The CDR3 sequence is CASSLASGGNYGYTF. As DNA, the CDR3 is TGTGCCAGCAGTTTAGCCTCAGGGGGGAACTATGGCTACACCTTC.

Only a few counts were recorded for this clone. The chain is built from TRBV12-3 or TRBV12-4 and TRBJ1-1; D gene ambiguous. The V and J ends lost 3 bases and 5 bases respectively, with 10 bases between them. The CDR3 sequence is 13 residues long. The CDR3, as DNA: TGTGCCAGCAGTTTCGGGGTGAGGACTGAAGCTTTCTTT. Protein: CASSFGVRTEAFF.

This chain joins TRBV7-9 and TRBJ1-1; no clear D. Trimming took off 5 bases at V and 2 bases at J, with 15 bases between the two ends. This CDR3 contains 15 residues. Per the germline V gene, CDR1 is SEHNR and CDR2 is FQNEAQ (reference sequence). The CDR3, as DNA: TGTGCCAGCAGCATGGAACCGGGGTATAACACTGAAGCTTTCTTT. Residues: CASSMEPGYNTEAFF.